This T cell receptor beta chain was identified in a study of T-cell memory formation after mild COVID-19 (dated by TCRdb to the early 2020s). Concerning the study at large: TCR sequence clusters from the two donors were found to be largely donor specific. T-cell clones expanding and contracting after mild COVID-19 in a couple of donors were tracked by longitudinal TCRalpha and TCRbeta repertoire sequencing. The cohort comprised two young, previously healthy adult volunteers, one female and one male.

The research as a whole found: Some responding clones were found in pre-infection memory, which suggests that pre-existing cross-reactive memory T cells took part in the SARS-CoV-2 response. Contracting CD4+ clones were located mainly in the CM and EM memory subsets, whereas CD8+ clones were found to be enriched in EMRA. Whether the second-wave clones peaking on day 37 were SARS-CoV-2 specific was not confirmed. From day 15 to 85, contracting clones showed balanced CD4/CD8 phenotypes, whereas a second wave of clones that expanded from day 15 to 37 leaned towards CD4+. Only two mild cases were covered by the study, and larger cohorts that include severe cases with pre-infection samples were considered necessary.

Ficoll-Paque density gradient centrifugation was used to isolate PBMCs. Reads for this sample came from an Illumina NovaSeq 6000. TCRalpha and TCRbeta cDNA libraries were constructed by 5'RACE with constant-segment primers, with sample barcodes and unique molecular identifiers being introduced. RNA was extracted from every sample with Trizol reagent. Amplification of the libraries took two PCR steps, and the second step added a second sample barcode plus Illumina TruSeq adapters. Sequencing of libraries was performed on an Illumina NovaSeq with 2 x 150 bp paired-end reads. As for how the authors treated the data: The reads were demultiplexed and collapsed into UMI-guided consensus sequences using migec v1.2.7. Using mixcr v2.1.11, the UMI consensuses were aligned to TRA and TRB V and J templates and assembled into clonotypes. Expanded or contracted clonotypes were those called significant by both edgeR and NoisET, with noise models trained on biological replicates. For edgeR calls, the cutoffs were a false discovery rate-adjusted p below 0.01 and a log2 fold-change threshold of 1. As an exploratory analysis of dynamics, max-normalized trajectories of the 1000 most abundant clonotypes were examined with PCA combined with hierarchical clustering. The CD4 or CD8 phenotype of responding clones was assigned using the separately sequenced CD4+ and CD8+ repertoires. TCRdb reprocessing: public reads trimmed at Q25 with fastp, clones called with MiXCR, in-frame beta chains kept. CDR3 protein duplicates are merged, each entry listing the most common genes and DNA. The V and J calls reflect TCRdb's pipeline rather than the authors' work. This sample has some 300,000 distinct CDR3 sequences in its table, and approximately 22% of those were observed once. The top ten hold approximately 22% of the sample.

From the cysteine up to the phenylalanine, the CDR3 has a length of 14 residues. Only CDR3 DNA remains: 42 bases, in frame from the first base. Looking up the germline V gene yields CDR1 SGHTA and CDR2 FQGNSA. V trim: 3 bases; J trim: 5 bases; unmatched bases: 5. This clonotype was recorded at least ten times. Its antigen remains unidentified. No base quality values were provided; no much bigger clone lies one nucleotide off. The sequence was obtained from a young man who had mild COVID-19 (a few samples of this study predate the infection). The sample titles of this study are shuffled in the database, so cell type and time point are left out; the donor was told from shared clones. Material: PBMCs or a T cell subset sorted from them (not recorded which). The V and J genes are TRBV7-2 and TRBJ2-5, with 8 junctional bases fitting TRBD2. CDR3 protein: CASSLGTSSETQYF. The DNA sequence is given as TGTGCCAGCAGCTTGGGGACTAGTTCGGAGACCCAGTACTTC.